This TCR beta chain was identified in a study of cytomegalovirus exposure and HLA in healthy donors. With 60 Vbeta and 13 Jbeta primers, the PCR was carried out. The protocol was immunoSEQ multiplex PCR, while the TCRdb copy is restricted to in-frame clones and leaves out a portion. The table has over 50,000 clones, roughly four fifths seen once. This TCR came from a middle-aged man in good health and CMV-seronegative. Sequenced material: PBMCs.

This CDR3 reads CASSPPTGGTAGNTIYF. The CDR3 DNA reads as TGTGCCAGCTCACCACCAACAGGGGGTACCGCTGGAAACACCATATATTTT. V is TRBV18 and J is TRBJ1-3; TRBD1 aligns across 8 bases. J gave up 2 bases and V 0 bases, and 6 bases lay outside the gene matches. The germline CDR1 and CDR2 sequences are KGHSH and LQKENI. This CDR3 has 17 residues.